This T cell receptor beta chain appears in the sequencing data of a study of CD8+ T cells in alopecia areata. Study at large: Treated patients received severity scores based on the percentage of scalp area affected.

Study-level findings and limits: Tofacitinib significantly decreased scalp clonality and expanded CD8+ clones among top 100. Researchers report lesional scalp, most notably alopecia totalis/universalis, outstripped normal scalp in clonality. One nonresponder makes the tie between baseline CD8+ expansion and response uncertain.

The treatment here: oral pan-JAK inhibitor, 5-10 mg twice daily. On this clone itself: Its antigen is unidentified.

The CDR3 has 13 amino acids. The V and J ends lost 0 bases and 4 bases respectively, with 4 bases between them. Germline CDR1 is LNHNV and CDR2 is YYDKDF (reference sequence). Extracted RNA was reverse transcribed, and the resulting cDNA served as sequencing template. Data came from immunoSEQ multiplex PCR; TCRdb stores just in-frame clones and leaves some out. The sample yields about 190,000 clones, roughly three fifths seen once. The source material was CD4+ T cells sorted from blood, sampled at week 4, from a patient treated with tofacitinib. This clonotype was obtained from a human donor with alopecia areata. The chain links TRBV15 to TRBJ1-3; D gene uncertain. CDR3 nucleotide sequence: TGTGCCACCAGCAGAGATCCCGGAAACACCATATATTTT. Residues: CATSRDPGNTIYF.